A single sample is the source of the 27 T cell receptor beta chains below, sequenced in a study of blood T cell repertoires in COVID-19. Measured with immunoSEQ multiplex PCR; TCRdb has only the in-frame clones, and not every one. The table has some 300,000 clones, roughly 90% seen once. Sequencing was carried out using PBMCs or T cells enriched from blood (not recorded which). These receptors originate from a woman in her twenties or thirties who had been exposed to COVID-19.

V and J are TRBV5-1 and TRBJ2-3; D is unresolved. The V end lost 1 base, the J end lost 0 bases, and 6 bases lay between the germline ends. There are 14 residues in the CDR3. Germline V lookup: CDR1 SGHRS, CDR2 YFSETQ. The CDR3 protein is CASSLHSSTDTQYF. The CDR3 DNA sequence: TGCGCCAGCAGCTTGCACAGTAGCACAGATACGCAGTATTTT.

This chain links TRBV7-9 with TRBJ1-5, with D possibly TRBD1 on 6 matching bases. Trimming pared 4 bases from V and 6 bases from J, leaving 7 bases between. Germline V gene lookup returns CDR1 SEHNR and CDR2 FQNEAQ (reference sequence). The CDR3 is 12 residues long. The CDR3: CASSSQGQPQHF. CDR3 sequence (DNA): TGTGCCAGCAGCTCACAGGGTCAGCCCCAGCATTTT.

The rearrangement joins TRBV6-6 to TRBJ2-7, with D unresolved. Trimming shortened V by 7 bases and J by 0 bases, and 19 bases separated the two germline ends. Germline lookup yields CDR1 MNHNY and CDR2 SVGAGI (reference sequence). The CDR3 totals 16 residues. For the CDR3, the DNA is TGTGCCAGCACCCTTGGCAGGCTAATTGACTCCTACGAGCAGTACTTC. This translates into CASTLGRLIDSYEQYF.

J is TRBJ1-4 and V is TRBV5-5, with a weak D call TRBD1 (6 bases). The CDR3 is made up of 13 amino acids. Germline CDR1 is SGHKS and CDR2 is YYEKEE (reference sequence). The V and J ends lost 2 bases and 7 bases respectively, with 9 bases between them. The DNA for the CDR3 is TGTGCCAGCAGCTTCGGGGGGCGTGAAAAACTGTTTTTT. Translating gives CASSFGGREKLFF.

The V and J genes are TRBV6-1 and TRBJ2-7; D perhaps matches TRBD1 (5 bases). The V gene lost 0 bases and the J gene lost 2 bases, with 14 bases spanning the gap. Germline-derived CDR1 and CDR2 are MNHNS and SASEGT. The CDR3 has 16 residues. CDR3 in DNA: TGTGCCAGCAGTGAAGCGCGGATCACAGGTACCTACGAGCAGTACTTC. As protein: CASSEARITGTYEQYF.

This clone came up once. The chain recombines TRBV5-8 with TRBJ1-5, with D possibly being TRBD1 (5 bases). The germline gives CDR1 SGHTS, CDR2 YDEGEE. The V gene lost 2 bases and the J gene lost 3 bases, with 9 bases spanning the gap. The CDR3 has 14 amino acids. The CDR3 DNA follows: TGTGCCAGCAGCTTTGGGACTCCCAATCAGCCCCAGCATTTT. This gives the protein CASSFGTPNQPQHF.

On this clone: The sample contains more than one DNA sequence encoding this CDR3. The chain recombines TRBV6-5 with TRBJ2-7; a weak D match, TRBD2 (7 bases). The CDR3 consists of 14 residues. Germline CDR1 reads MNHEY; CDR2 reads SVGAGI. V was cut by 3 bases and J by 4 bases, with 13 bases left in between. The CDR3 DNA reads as TGTGCCAGCAGTTATCGTGGGGGGGCGTACGAGCAGTACTTC. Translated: CASSYRGGAYEQYF.

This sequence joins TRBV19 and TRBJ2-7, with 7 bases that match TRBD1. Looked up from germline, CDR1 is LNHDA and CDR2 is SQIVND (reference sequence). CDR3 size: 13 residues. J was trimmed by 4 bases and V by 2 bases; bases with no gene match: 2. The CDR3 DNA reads TGTGCCAGTAGTATACGACAGGGTTACGAGCAGTACTTC. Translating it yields CASSIRQGYEQYF.

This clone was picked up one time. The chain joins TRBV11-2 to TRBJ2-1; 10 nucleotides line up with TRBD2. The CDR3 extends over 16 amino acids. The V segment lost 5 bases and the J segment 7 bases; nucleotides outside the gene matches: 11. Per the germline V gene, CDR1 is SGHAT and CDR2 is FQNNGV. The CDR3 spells CASSTQAGGPGNEQFF. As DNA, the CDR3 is TGTGCCAGCAGCACGCAAGCGGGGGGGCCGGGGAATGAGCAGTTCTTC.

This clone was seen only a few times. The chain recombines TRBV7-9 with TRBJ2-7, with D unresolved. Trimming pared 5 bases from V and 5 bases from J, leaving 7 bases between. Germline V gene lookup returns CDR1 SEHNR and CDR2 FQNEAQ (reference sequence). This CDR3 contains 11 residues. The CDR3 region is CASSTGDEQYF. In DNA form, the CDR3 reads TGTGCCAGCAGCACCGGAGACGAGCAGTACTTC.

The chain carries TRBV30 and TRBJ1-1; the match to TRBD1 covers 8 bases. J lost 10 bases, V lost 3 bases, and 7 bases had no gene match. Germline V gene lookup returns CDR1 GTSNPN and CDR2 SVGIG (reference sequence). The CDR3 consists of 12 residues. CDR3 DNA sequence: TGTGCCTGGAGCGCCACCGGGACAGGAGCTTTCTTT. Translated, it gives CAWSATGTGAFF.

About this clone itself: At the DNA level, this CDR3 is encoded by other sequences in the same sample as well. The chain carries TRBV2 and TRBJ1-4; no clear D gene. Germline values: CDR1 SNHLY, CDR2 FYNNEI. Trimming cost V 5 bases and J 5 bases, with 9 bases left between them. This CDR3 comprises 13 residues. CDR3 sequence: CASSRTGNEKLFF. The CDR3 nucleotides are TGTGCCAGCAGTCGGACGGGGAATGAAAAACTGTTTTTT. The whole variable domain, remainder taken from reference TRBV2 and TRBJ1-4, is EPEVTQTPSHQVTQMGQEVILRCVPISNHLYFYWYRQILGQKVEFLVSFYNNEISEKSEIFDDQFSVERPDGSNFTLKIRSTKLEDSAMYFCASSRTGNEKLFFGSGTQLSVL.

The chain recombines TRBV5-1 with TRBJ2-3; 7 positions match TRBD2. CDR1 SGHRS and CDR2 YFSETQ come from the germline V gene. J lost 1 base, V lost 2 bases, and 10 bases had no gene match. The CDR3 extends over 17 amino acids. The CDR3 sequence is CASSFTRGLPRTDTQYF. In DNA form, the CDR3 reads TGCGCCAGCAGCTTTACAAGGGGACTACCACGCACAGATACGCAGTATTTT.

DNA of the CDR3: TGTGCCAGCTCGATGAGAGGTCTTAATGAAAAACTGTTTTTT. Translating gives CASSMRGLNEKLFF. The chain carries TRBV28 and TRBJ1-4; D call uncertain. The ends were cut back, 8 bases at V and 4 bases at J, with 14 bases in the middle. Germline V gene data show CDR1 as MDHEN and CDR2 as SYDVKM. The CDR3 runs to 14 residues.

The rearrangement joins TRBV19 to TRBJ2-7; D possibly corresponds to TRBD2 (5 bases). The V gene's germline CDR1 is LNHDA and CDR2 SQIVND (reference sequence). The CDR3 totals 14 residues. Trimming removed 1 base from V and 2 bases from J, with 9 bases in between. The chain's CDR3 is CASSIVGVTYEQYF. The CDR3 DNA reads TGTGCCAGTAGTATAGTGGGAGTAACCTACGAGCAGTACTTC. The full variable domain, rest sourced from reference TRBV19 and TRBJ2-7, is DGGITQSPKYLFRKEGQNVTLSCEQNLNHDAMYWYRQDPGQGLRLIYYSQIVNDFQKGDIAEGYSVSREKKESFPLTVTSAQKNPTAFYLCASSIVGVTYEQYFGPGTRLTVT.

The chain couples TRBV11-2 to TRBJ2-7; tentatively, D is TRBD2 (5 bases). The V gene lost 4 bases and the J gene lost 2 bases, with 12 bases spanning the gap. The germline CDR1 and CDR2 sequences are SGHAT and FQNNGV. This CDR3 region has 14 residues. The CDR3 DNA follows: TGTGCCAGCAGCTGGGGTAGCGTGGCCTACGAGCAGTACTTC. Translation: CASSWGSVAYEQYF. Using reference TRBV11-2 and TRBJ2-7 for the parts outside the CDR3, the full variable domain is EAGVAQSPRYKIIEKRQSVAFWCNPISGHATLYWYQQILGQGPKLLIQFQNNGVVDDSQLPKDRFSAERLKGVDSTLKIQPAKLEDSAVYLCASSWGSVAYEQYFGPGTRLTVT.

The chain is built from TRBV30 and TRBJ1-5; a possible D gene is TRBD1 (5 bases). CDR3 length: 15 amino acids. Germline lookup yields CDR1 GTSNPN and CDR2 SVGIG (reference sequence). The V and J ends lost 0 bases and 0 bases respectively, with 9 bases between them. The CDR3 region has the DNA TGTGCCTGGAGTGTACGGGGGAATAGCAATCAGCCCCAGCATTTT. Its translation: CAWSVRGNSNQPQHF.

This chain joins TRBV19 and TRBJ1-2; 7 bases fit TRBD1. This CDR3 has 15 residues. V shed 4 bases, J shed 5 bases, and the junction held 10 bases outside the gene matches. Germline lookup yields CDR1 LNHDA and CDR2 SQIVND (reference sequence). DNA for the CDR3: TGTGCCAGTAGTAGGCCCGGGACAGCCATTTATGGCTACACCTTC. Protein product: CASSRPGTAIYGYTF.

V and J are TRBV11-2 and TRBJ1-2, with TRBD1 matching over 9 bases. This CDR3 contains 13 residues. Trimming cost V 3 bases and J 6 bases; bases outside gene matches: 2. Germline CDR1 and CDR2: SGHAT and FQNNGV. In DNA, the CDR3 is TGTGCCAGCAGCTTCGACAGGGGGGATGGCTACACCTTC. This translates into CASSFDRGDGYTF.

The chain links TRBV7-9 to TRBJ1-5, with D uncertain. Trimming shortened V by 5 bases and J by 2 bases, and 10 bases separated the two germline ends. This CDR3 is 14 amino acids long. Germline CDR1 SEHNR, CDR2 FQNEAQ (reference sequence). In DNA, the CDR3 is TGTGCCAGCAGCGAGGGAGGAGGCAATCAGCCCCAGCATTTT. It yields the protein CASSEGGGNQPQHF.

DNA of the CDR3: TGTGCCAGCAGCTTAGAATACAGCTCCTACGAGCAGTACTTC. Translating it yields CASSLEYSSYEQYF. The gene calls are TRBV7-2 and TRBJ2-7; D is unresolved. This CDR3 spans 14 amino acids. V was trimmed by 1 base and J by 0 bases, leaving 7 bases between them. CDR1 and CDR2 from the germline V gene are SGHTA and FQGNSA.

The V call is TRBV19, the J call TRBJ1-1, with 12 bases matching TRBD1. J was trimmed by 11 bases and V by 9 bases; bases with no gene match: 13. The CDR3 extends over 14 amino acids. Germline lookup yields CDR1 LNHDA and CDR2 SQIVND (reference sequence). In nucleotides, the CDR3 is TGTGCCAGCTCCCTCACCGGGACAGGGGGCAAGGCTTTCTTT. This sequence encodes CASSLTGTGGKAFF.

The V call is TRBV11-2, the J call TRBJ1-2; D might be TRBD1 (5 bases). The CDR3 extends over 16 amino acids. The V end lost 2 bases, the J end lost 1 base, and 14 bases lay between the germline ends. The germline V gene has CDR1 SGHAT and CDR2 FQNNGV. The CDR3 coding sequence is TGTGCCAGCAGCTTAAGGCCGACAGCAAGTAACTATGGCTACACCTTC. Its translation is CASSLRPTASNYGYTF.

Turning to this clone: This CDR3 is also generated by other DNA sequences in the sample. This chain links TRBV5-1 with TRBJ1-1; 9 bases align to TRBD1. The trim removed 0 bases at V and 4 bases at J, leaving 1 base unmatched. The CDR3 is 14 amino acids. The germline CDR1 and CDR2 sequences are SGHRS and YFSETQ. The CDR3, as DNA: TGCGCCAGCAGCTTGGGACAGGGGGGCACTGAAGCTTTCTTT. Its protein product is CASSLGQGGTEAFF.

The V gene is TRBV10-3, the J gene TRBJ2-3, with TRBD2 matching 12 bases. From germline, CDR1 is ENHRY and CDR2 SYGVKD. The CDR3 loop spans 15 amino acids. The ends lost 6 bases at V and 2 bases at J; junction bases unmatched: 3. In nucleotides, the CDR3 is TGTGCCATCAGGACTAGCGGGAGCCACACAGATACGCAGTATTTT. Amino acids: CAIRTSGSHTDTQYF.

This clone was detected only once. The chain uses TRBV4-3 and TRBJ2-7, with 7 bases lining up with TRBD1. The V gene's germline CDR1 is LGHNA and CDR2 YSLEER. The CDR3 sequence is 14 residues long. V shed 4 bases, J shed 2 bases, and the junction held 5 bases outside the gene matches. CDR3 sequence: CASSPWQGAYEQYF. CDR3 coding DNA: TGCGCCAGCAGCCCCTGGCAGGGGGCCTACGAGCAGTACTTC.

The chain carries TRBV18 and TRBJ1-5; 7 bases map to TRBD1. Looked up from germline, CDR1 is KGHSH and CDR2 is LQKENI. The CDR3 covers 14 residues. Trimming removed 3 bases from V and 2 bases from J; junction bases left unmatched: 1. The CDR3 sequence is CASSPGQRNQPQHF. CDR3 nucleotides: TGTGCCAGCTCACCGGGACAGCGCAATCAGCCCCAGCATTTT. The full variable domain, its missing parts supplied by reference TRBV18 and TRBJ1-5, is NAGVMQNPRHLVRRRGQEARLRCSPMKGHSHVYWYRQLPEEGLKFMVYLQKENIIDESGMPKERFSAEFPKEGPSILRIQQVVRGDSAAYFCASSPGQRNQPQHFGDGTRLSIL.